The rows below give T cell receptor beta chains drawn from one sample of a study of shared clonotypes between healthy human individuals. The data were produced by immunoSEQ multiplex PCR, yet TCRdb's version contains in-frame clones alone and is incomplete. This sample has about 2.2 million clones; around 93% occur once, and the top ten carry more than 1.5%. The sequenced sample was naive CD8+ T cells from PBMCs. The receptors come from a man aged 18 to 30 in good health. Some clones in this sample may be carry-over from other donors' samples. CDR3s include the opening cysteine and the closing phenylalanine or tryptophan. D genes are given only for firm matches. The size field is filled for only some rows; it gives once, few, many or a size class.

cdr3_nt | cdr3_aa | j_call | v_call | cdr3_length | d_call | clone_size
TGTGCCAGCAGCTTAGCGCGGGGTTGGACGGCTAATGAAAAACTGTTTTTT | CASSLARGWTANEKLFF | TRBJ1-4 | TRBV7-6 | 17 | - | -
TGCGCCAGCAGCCAACTAGCGGGAGGCACAGATACGCAGTATTTT | CASSQLAGGTDTQYF | TRBJ2-3 | TRBV4-1 | 15 | TRBD2 | -
TGTGCCAGCAGCTTAACACTAGCGGGTTTACAGTTCTTC | CASSLTLAGLQFF | TRBJ2-1 | TRBV11-2 | 13 | TRBD2 | -
TGTGCCAGCAGCCACCGCCGGGCCTCAGACCAAGAGACCCAGTACTTC | CASSHRRASDQETQYF | TRBJ2-5 | TRBV7-8 | 16 | - | -
TGTGCCAGCAGTTCGGACAGGGGCCCAAAGACCCAGTACTTC | CASSSDRGPKTQYF | TRBJ2-5 | TRBV28 | 14 | TRBD1 | -
TGTGCCAGCAGTTGGGCAGGGGGTAGTACTGAAGCTTTCTTT | CASSWAGGSTEAFF | TRBJ1-1 | TRBV27 | 14 | TRBD1 | -
TGTGCCAGCCGGATAAGACTAGCGGGATCTTACGAGCAGTACTTC | CASRIRLAGSYEQYF | TRBJ2-7 | TRBV6-5 | 15 | TRBD2 | -
TGCGCCAGCAGGGAAAGCGGTTACACCGGGGAGCTGTTTTTT | CASRESGYTGELFF | TRBJ2-2 | TRBV10-2 | 14 | - | once
TGTGCCAGCAGCCCAGACAGGGGGTCGGGCTATGGCTACACCTTC | CASSPDRGSGYGYTF | TRBJ1-2 | TRBV6-6 | 15 | TRBD1 | -
TGTGCCAGCAGTGAACTCCGATTCCAGGGGGAGGGCCTTCGGTTCCCGTTCTTC | CASSELRFQGEGLRFPFF | TRBJ2-1 | TRBV6-1 | 18 | - | -
TGTGCCAGCCACGGGGGCAGTGAGTTGGAAGAGACCCAGTACTTC | CASHGGSELEETQYF | TRBJ2-5 | TRBV10-3 | 15 | - | -
TGTGCCAGCAGCGCAGGGACTTCTGAACGCAGCTACGAGCAGTACTTC | CASSAGTSERSYEQYF | TRBJ2-7 | TRBV7-9 | 16 | - | -
TGTGCCAGCAGGGACAGGGACCACGAGCAGTACTTC | CASRDRDHEQYF | TRBJ2-7 | TRBV28 | 12 | TRBD1 | -
TGTGCCAGTAGCCTCGGGGTTACGTACCAAGAGACCCAGTACTTC | CASSLGVTYQETQYF | TRBJ2-5 | TRBV19 | 15 | - | once
TGCGCCAGCGGCCAGGGACCAGACAATGAGCAGTTCTTC | CASGQGPDNEQFF | TRBJ2-1 | TRBV4-3 | 13 | - | -
TGCGCCAGCAGCGGCAATGTAGCGGGATTCAACCCCTCCTACAATGAGCAGTTCTTC | CASSGNVAGFNPSYNEQFF | TRBJ2-1 | TRBV5-1 | 19 | TRBD2 | -
TGTGCCAGCAGTTTTTCGGGGGGCAACTACGAGCAGTACTTC | CASSFSGGNYEQYF | TRBJ2-7 | TRBV27 | 14 | - | -
TGTGCCAGTAGTATAGCCATCAACCCAGGCTATGGCTACACCTTC | CASSIAINPGYGYTF | TRBJ1-2 | TRBV19 | 15 | - | -
TGTGCCAGCAGCTTAGACGGGACGGGTATGGAGCAGTACTTC | CASSLDGTGMEQYF | TRBJ2-5 | TRBV7-9 | 14 | - | once
TGTGCCAGCAGTCTCTCGGACAGCTTAAACTATGGCTACACCTTC | CASSLSDSLNYGYTF | TRBJ1-2 | TRBV28 | 15 | - | -
TGCGCCAGCAGCTTGGGACTAGCGGGAGTCGTCCTCGAGCAGTACTTC | CASSLGLAGVVLEQYF | TRBJ2-7 | TRBV5-1 | 16 | TRBD2 | -
TGTGCCAGTAGTGCCCCAACAGGGAGGGTGGGTGAGCAGTACTTC | CASSAPTGRVGEQYF | TRBJ2-7 | TRBV19 | 15 | - | -